This passage covers 5 T cell receptor beta chains from one sample sequenced in a study of vaccination and CD4 T cells after COVID-19. The antigens for these receptors are not known. Indicated treatment: roughly 11-day PBMC culture with coronavirus spike peptide pools or control peptides (ViraFEST assay). The Oncomine TCR Beta short-read assay was applied to DNA of cultured CD4+ T cells. TCRdb passed the PCR reads through MiXCR, listing each CDR3 protein once. The sample consists of about 16,000 distinct CDR3 sequences, 75% of them appearing once. Sequencing was performed on CD4+ T cells from blood, cultured in vitro, taken after SARS-CoV-2 vaccination. Every receptor here comes from a human donor who received a COVID-19 vaccine.

This clonotype was detected only a few times. This chain joins TRBV7-3 and TRBJ1-1; the match to TRBD1 covers 7 bases. J lost 5 bases, V lost 1 base, and 7 bases had no gene match. Germline V gene data show CDR1 as SGHTA and CDR2 as FQGTGA. The CDR3 is made up of 15 amino acids. This chain's CDR3 is CASSLNRGEGTEAFF. CDR3 DNA sequence: TGTGCCAGCAGCTTAAACAGGGGCGAGGGGACTGAAGCTTTCTTT.

J is TRBJ1-2 and V is TRBV19, with 10 bases aligning to TRBD1. Germline CDR1 and CDR2: LNHDA and SQIVND (reference sequence). The CDR3 consists of 15 residues. V lost 3 bases, J lost 8 bases, and 9 bases stayed unmatched. CDR3 in amino acids: CASSMRDRGLLGYTF. As DNA, the CDR3 is TGTGCCAGTAGTATGCGAGACAGGGGGCTTTTAGGCTACACCTTC.

In this sample, this clonotype turned up once. A much larger clone is a single base away; this may be a read error. The chain carries TRBV20-1 and TRBJ2-2; D may correspond to TRBD1 or TRBD2 (5 bases each). The CDR3 contains 15 residues. Germline CDR1 DFQATT, CDR2 SNEGSKA (reference sequence). The CDR3 region is CNARDGTGSSGELFF. The CDR3 nucleotides are TGCAATGCTAGAGATGGGACGGGGTCTTCCGGGGAGCTGTTTTTT.

The chain couples TRBV24-1 to TRBJ2-1, with 13 bases fitting TRBD2. Germline CDR1 KGHDR, CDR2 SFDVKD. The length of the CDR3 is 16 residues. Germline trimming cut 4 bases from V and 7 bases from J; bases unmatched to any gene: 6. Written as DNA, the CDR3 is TGTGCCACCAGTGACGGTGGACTAGCGGGGGCTAATGAGCAGTTCTTC. Protein: CATSDGGLAGANEQFF.

The chain recombines TRBV6-1 with TRBJ1-5; 7 bases align to TRBD1. With V trimmed by 8 bases and J by 3 bases, 13 bases remained unmatched. The CDR3 contains 16 residues. Germline V gene data show CDR1 as MNHNS and CDR2 as SASEGT. This chain's CDR3 is CASSKGAARFNQPQHF. The CDR3 region has the DNA TGTGCCAGCTCCAAGGGGGCAGCCAGATTCAATCAGCCCCAGCATTTT.